This record covers a single T cell receptor beta chain. No antigen is known for it. Clones were sequenced by immunoSEQ multiplex PCR, and TCRdb holds only the in-frame ones, with some missing. The data contain about 140,000 clones, approximately 85% of them singletons. The data were taken from a study of T cell responses to AZD1222 COVID-19 vaccine. The CDR3 spans 14 residues. V was cut by 5 bases and J by 7 bases, with 14 bases left in between. In germline, CDR1 is SGHTA, CDR2 FQGNSA. General study results and limits: After the peak T cell response, and only then, were repertoires sampled.

The specimen was peripheral blood, collected 28 days after the second dose of the MenACWY control vaccine. V and J are TRBV7-2 and TRBJ2-2, with D unclear. The sequence was collected from an adult who received the MenACWY meningococcal vaccine as a control. The CDR3 DNA follows: TGTGCCAGCAGCCTGGGTATGGTCCTCGGGGAGCTGTTTTTT. Its protein is CASSLGMVLGELFF.